The sample holds many counts of the clone carrying this T cell receptor (beta chain). Antigen specificity is unknown. The library came from three nested PCR rounds adapted from ARM-PCR protocols. MiXCR, applied by TCRdb to the multiplex PCR reads, yields one record per CDR3 protein. The repertoire holds about 93,000 distinct CDR3 sequences, with 67% as singletons. These data are taken from a study of tumor and adjacent non-tumor tissue in lung cancer. Study results and caveats: Top 100 clones took a larger repertoire share in normal lung. TCR diversity was significantly greater in tumor than normal lung tissue.

No cell sorting was done before RNA was extracted from the tissue. This CDR3 has 16 residues. The germline V gene encodes CDR1 DFQATT and CDR2 SNEGSKA (reference sequence). After removal of 4 bases from V and 0 bases from J, the junction contained 8 bases not matched to a gene. The origin of this receptor is a man in his fifties or sixties with non-small cell lung cancer. The chain carries TRBV20-1 and TRBJ2-1; 8 bases are shared with TRBD2. Sequencing was performed on lung tumor tissue. Here the CDR3 DNA reads TGCAGTGCTACCCCTCGGGAGGGGAGCTCCTACAATGAGCAGTTCTTC. Translated, it gives CSATPREGSSYNEQFF.